This entry lists 14 T cell receptor beta chains sequenced from one sample in a study of T cells after yellow fever vaccination. TCRdb analysed the 5' RACE reads with MiXCR anew, one entry per CDR3 protein. The table shows 95,000 to 150,000 distinct CDR3 sequences, with approximately 14% occurring only once. Here the sequenced sample was CD8+ T cells sorted from PBMCs, taken 5 days after the yellow fever booster vaccination. Receptors originate from a man aged 18 to 30 who received the YFV17D yellow fever vaccine.

The V and J genes are TRBV27 and TRBJ2-7; TRBD1 agrees at 8 bases. The J segment lost 5 bases and the V segment lost 3 bases, leaving 3 bases of the junction unmatched. Germline values: CDR1 MNHEY, CDR2 SMNVEV (reference sequence). The CDR3 covers 13 residues. CDR3 DNA sequence: TGTGCCAGCAGTTTGACAGGGGTGCACGAGCAGTACTTC. Translating it yields CASSLTGVHEQYF.

This clonotype has a count of ten or more. This sequence joins TRBV7-2 and TRBJ1-5; D call uncertain. The CDR3 length is 13 residues. CDR1 is SGHTA, CDR2 FQGNSA, per germline. Trimming left V 5 bases short and J 5 bases short, with 10 bases between. This CDR3 reads CASSTRDYQPQHF. CDR3 DNA sequence: TGTGCCAGCAGCACCCGGGATTATCAGCCCCAGCATTTT.

This clonotype appeared many times. The chain is built from TRBV4-3 and TRBJ1-4; D call uncertain. V lost 0 bases to trimming and J lost 3 bases, with 8 bases between them. The germline V gene has CDR1 LGHNA and CDR2 YSLEER. The CDR3 consists of 15 residues. The CDR3 nucleotides are TGCGCCAGCAGCCAAGATTATGGGGCTAATGAAAAACTGTTTTTT. This translates into CASSQDYGANEKLFF.

This clonotype was seen only a few times. The V gene is TRBV4-1, the J gene TRBJ1-5; weak D call: TRBD1 (5 bases). The CDR3 has 16 residues. Germline V lookup: CDR1 MGHRA, CDR2 YSYEKL. V lost 0 bases and J lost 4, with 13 bases in between. This CDR3 is CASSQDGHPSNQPQHF. As DNA, the CDR3 is TGCGCCAGCAGCCAAGACGGACATCCATCAAATCAGCCCCAGCATTTT.

This clonotype was seen ten or more times. This sequence joins TRBV5-1 and TRBJ2-1; 7 bases are shared with TRBD1. V gave up 2 bases and J gave up 6 bases; unmatched junction bases: 2. The CDR3 loop spans 13 amino acids. In germline, CDR1 is SGHRS, CDR2 YFSETQ. CDR3 amino acids: CASSLSGGNEQFF. CDR3 coding DNA: TGCGCCAGCAGCTTATCAGGGGGCAATGAGCAGTTCTTC.

The table lists this clonotype with many counts. The CDR3 coding sequence is TGTGCCAGCAGCCCGAGGGGGGAGATAGGCACGCAGTATTTT. It encodes CASSPRGEIGTQYF. The rearrangement uses TRBV5-4 and TRBJ2-3; the D call may be TRBD1 or TRBD2 (6 bases each). CDR3 length: 14 amino acids. Germline V gene sequence: CDR1 SGHNT, CDR2 YYREEE (reference sequence). Between the trimmed V and J ends, which lost 4 bases and 9 bases, there was a span of 18 bases.

This clonotype turned up a few times. This sequence joins TRBV28 and TRBJ1-3, with no clear D. Trimming took off 6 bases at V and 2 bases at J, with 5 bases between the two ends. CDR1 and CDR2 (germline): MDHEN, SYDVKM. This CDR3 spans 12 amino acids. The CDR3 DNA reads as TGTGCCAGCAGACATCCTGGAAACACCATATATTTT. Protein sequence: CASRHPGNTIYF.

In this sample, this clonotype turned up a few times. The V gene is TRBV4-1, the J gene TRBJ2-7; 9 bases align to TRBD1. V lost 0 bases, J lost 7 bases, and 13 bases stayed unmatched. The CDR3 contains 17 residues. Germline V gene lookup returns CDR1 MGHRA and CDR2 YSYEKL. This CDR3 reads CASSQDSAGQGIWEQYF. The CDR3 DNA follows: TGCGCCAGCAGCCAAGATAGTGCAGGACAGGGGATTTGGGAGCAGTACTTC.

This rearrangement joins TRBV7-7 to TRBJ2-1; TRBD2 might be the D (5 bases). This CDR3 is built from 13 residues. Trimming cost V 4 bases and J 4 bases, with 8 bases left between them. From germline, CDR1 is SSHAT and CDR2 FNYEAQ (reference sequence). The chain's CDR3 is CASSYGEYNEQFF. The CDR3 bases are TGTGCCAGCAGCTACGGGGAATACAATGAGCAGTTCTTC.

This clonotype was picked up a small number of times. The chain uses TRBV7-9 and TRBJ2-1; D is tentatively TRBD1 or TRBD2 (5 bases each). V was pared by 3 bases and J by 9 bases, with 9 bases between. The CDR3 covers 12 residues. The germline V gene has CDR1 SEHNR and CDR2 FQNEAQ (reference sequence). CDR3 nucleotide sequence: TGTGCCAGCAGCTTTGGGGACGGTGAGCAGTTCTTC. It encodes CASSFGDGEQFF.

This chain links TRBV29-1 with TRBJ2-1; D tentatively fits TRBD1 or TRBD2 (6 bases each). The CDR3 sequence is 15 residues long. Germline V gene sequence: CDR1 SQVTM, CDR2 ANQGSEA. Trimming cost V 1 base and J 8 bases, with 18 bases left between them. The chain's CDR3 is CSVEVGRGRFDEQFF. CDR3 coding DNA: TGCAGCGTTGAAGTCGGCCGGGGGCGTTTTGATGAGCAGTTCTTC.

This chain connects TRBV6-2 or TRBV6-3 to TRBJ2-1; 8 nucleotides align to TRBD2. Germline V gene data show CDR1 as MNHEY and CDR2 as SVGEGT. The V and J ends lost 3 bases and 6 bases, in that order; junction bases with no gene match: 7. The CDR3 has 15 residues. The CDR3 DNA reads as TGTGCCAGCAGTTATCCGGGGGGGTTACGCAATGAGCAGTTCTTC. This translates into CASSYPGGLRNEQFF.

This chain uses TRBV6-4 with TRBJ1-1; D might be TRBD1 (5 bases). Trimming cost V 0 bases and J 1 base, with 6 bases left between them. Germline loops: CDR1 MRHNA, CDR2 SNTAGT. CDR3 length equals 14 residues. The CDR3 coding sequence is TGTGCCAGCAGTGACTCGGGGCAGAACACTGAAGCTTTCTTT. Translated, it gives CASSDSGQNTEAFF.

This clonotype turned up a few times. The chain uses TRBV4-1 and TRBJ2-1; unclear D gene. CDR3 size: 12 residues. CDR1 and CDR2 from the germline V gene are MGHRA and YSYEKL. V was cut by 2 bases and J by 7 bases, with 6 bases left in between. CDR3 in DNA: TGCGCCAGCAGCCAAAGGGTTAATGAGCAGTTCTTC. This codes for CASSQRVNEQFF.